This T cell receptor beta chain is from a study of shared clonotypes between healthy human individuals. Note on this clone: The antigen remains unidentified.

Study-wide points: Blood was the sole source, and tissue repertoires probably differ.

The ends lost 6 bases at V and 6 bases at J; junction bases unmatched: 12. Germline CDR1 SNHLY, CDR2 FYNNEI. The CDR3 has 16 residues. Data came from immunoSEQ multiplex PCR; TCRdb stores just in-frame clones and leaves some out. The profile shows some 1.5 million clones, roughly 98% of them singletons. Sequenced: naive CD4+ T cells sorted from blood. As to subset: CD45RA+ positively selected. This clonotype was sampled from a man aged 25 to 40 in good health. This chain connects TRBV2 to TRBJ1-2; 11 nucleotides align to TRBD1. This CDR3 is CASSHGGQGAHNGYTF. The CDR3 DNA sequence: TGTGCCAGCAGCCACGGAGGACAGGGGGCGCATAATGGCTACACCTTC.